The clone carrying this TCR beta chain was seen only a few times. Its antigen is as yet unknown. One end of the junction is discordant with germline, which a read error may explain. Through Arm-PCR of CDR3 regions and iRepertoire HTBI primers, TCR beta libraries were built. One entry per CDR3 protein results from TCRdb running MiXCR on the multiplex PCR reads. This table holds more than 400,000 distinct CDR3 sequences, around 15% found once. These data originate in a study of regulatory T cells in long-lasting Graves disease. Background on the study: Antithyroid drug intake by newly diagnosed Graves' patients had lasted under 3 months.

The CDR3 totals 12 residues. The germline V gene has CDR1 MGHRA and CDR2 YSYEKL. Findings of the study overall: The work looked only at peripheral blood and did not look at thyroid tissue.

Described time point: newly diagnosed GD, antithyroid drugs for less than 3 months. Preparation of the TCR library used RNA extracted from PBMCs. American Thyroid Association guidelines defined Graves' disease diagnosis. This sample also belongs to another study, concerning T cells in Graves' hyperthyroidism and ophthalmopathy. That paper notes: HTBI primers were used for first-round RT-PCR of the TCR CDR3.

Specimen: peripheral blood mononuclear cells (PBMCs), collected at new diagnosis, from a patient treated with antithyroid drugs. This receptor was identified in a man aged 40-50 years with Graves disease. The rearrangement links TRBV4-1 to TRBJ2-5; a possible D gene is TRBD2 (6 bases). The CDR3 DNA follows: TGCGCCAGCAGTGCAATCGACGGAGAGCGGGTCTTC. It specifies CASSAIDGERVF.